The next 12 T cell receptor beta chains were all read from a single sample in a study of post-analysis software for immune sequencing data. Unique molecular identifiers had been added to the TCR beta cDNA libraries. TCRdb re-analysed the PCR reads in MiXCR, keeping a single row per CDR3 protein. The sample consists of 650,000 to 850,000 distinct CDR3 sequences, around 50% of them appearing once. Study observations and caveats: The study found TRBV5-6, TRBV5-1 and TRBV20-1 among roughly 5 TRBV segments more frequent in patients than controls.

These receptors have no known antigen. Sequencing was done on a sample of blood. These receptors were obtained from a girl aged 5 to 17 with multiple sclerosis.

The chain joins TRBV11-1 to TRBJ2-7, with TRBD2 as a possible D gene (6 bases). Trimming left V 5 bases short and J 0 bases short, with 17 bases between. Germline V gene lookup returns CDR1 SGHAT and CDR2 FQDESV (reference sequence). The CDR3 is made up of 16 amino acids. The CDR3 spells CASSPSGVQASYEQYF. The CDR3 DNA reads TGTGCCAGCAGCCCCTCGGGAGTGCAGGCCTCCTACGAGCAGTACTTC. The complete variable domain, with remaining parts taken from reference TRBV11-1 and TRBJ2-7, reads EAEVAQSPRYKITEKSQAVAFWCDPISGHATLYWYRQILGQGPELLVQFQDESVVDDSQLPKDRFSAERLKGVDSTLKIQPAELGDSAMYLCASSPSGVQASYEQYFGPGTRLTVT.

The chain links TRBV4-1 to TRBJ2-5; D remains ambiguous. Deletions cut 1 base from V and 0 bases from J, with 12 bases between. Germline V gives CDR1 MGHRA, CDR2 YSYEKL. CDR3 length: 16 amino acids. CDR3 sequence: CASSQGLAGYQETQYF. The CDR3 DNA reads TGCGCCAGCAGCCAAGGATTGGCCGGGTACCAAGAGACCCAGTACTTC.

This clonotype was detected once. The V gene is TRBV7-3, the J gene TRBJ2-3; tentative D call: TRBD2 (6 bases). V gave up 5 bases and J gave up 2 bases, with 14 bases separating them. The CDR3 spans 15 residues. CDR1 SGHTA and CDR2 FQGTGA come from the germline V gene. The CDR3 loop reads CASSPRPGDTDTQYF. CDR3 DNA: TGTGCCAGCAGCCCAAGGCCGGGGGACACAGATACGCAGTATTTT.

This sequence joins TRBV12-3 or TRBV12-4 and TRBJ2-1, with D hard to call. This CDR3 has 15 residues. The V and J ends lost 1 base and 9 bases respectively, with 16 bases between them. The CDR3 region has the DNA TGTGCCAGCAGTTTAGGGTCATCCCTCCAAACTGAGCAGTTCTTC. Residues: CASSLGSSLQTEQFF.

This sequence joins TRBV29-1 and TRBJ2-1, with TRBD2 matching 7 bases. In germline, CDR1 is SQVTM, CDR2 ANQGSEA. This CDR3 contains 12 residues. After removal of 0 bases from V and 15 bases from J, the junction contained 8 bases not matched to a gene. CDR3 DNA: TGCAGCGTTGAAGAGCGAGCGGGGAATTTGTTCTTC. It encodes CSVEERAGNLFF.

The V call is TRBV3-1, the J call TRBJ1-4; unclear D gene. The CDR3 length is 12 residues. The germline V and J ends were trimmed by 4 bases and 8 bases, with 8 bases remaining between them. The germline gives CDR1 LGHDT, CDR2 YNNKEL (reference sequence). Here the CDR3 reads CASSPQREKLFF. The CDR3 region has the DNA TGTGCCAGCAGCCCCCAGAGGGAAAAACTGTTTTTT. Combining the CDR3 with reference TRBV3-1 and TRBJ1-4 gives the whole variable domain DTAVSQTPKYLVTQMGNDKSIKCEQNLGHDTMYWYKQDSKKFLKIMFSYNNKELIINETVPNRFSPKSPDKAHLNLHINSLELGDSAVYFCASSPQREKLFFGSGTQLSVL.

V gene TRBV29-1 combines with J gene TRBJ2-3; D is unclear. V lost 4 bases and J 2 bases, leaving 16 bases between the germline ends. The CDR3 runs to 15 residues. Germline loops: CDR1 SQVTM, CDR2 ANQGSEA. CDR3 sequence: CSVALFPSNTDTQYF. The CDR3 nucleotides read TGCAGCGTTGCCCTCTTTCCATCGAACACAGATACGCAGTATTTT.

The rearrangement uses TRBV20-1 and TRBJ2-1; perhaps TRBD1 as D (5 bases). The CDR3 is made up of 13 amino acids. The germline CDR1 and CDR2 sequences are DFQATT and SNEGSKA (reference sequence). The V and J ends lost 6 bases and 9 bases respectively, with 18 bases between them. CDR3 loop: CSARGAHLGEQFF. CDR3 bases: TGCAGTGCCCGTGGGGCCCATCTCGGTGAGCAGTTCTTC.

The chain is built from TRBV6-4 and TRBJ2-1; 8 bases line up with TRBD1. The J segment lost 0 bases and the V segment lost 5 bases, leaving 3 bases of the junction unmatched. The CDR3 covers 15 residues. Germline CDR1 MRHNA, CDR2 SNTAGT. The CDR3 reads CASSRQGSSYNEQFF. CDR3 DNA: TGTGCCAGCAGTAGACAGGGGAGCTCCTACAATGAGCAGTTCTTC.

The chain links TRBV10-3 to TRBJ2-1, with D perhaps TRBD2 (6 bases). Germline values: CDR1 ENHRY, CDR2 SYGVKD. This CDR3 contains 16 residues. V shed 4 bases and J shed 8 bases, with 21 bases lying between them. The CDR3 sequence: CAISGATETRGDEQFF. CDR3 bases: TGTGCCATCAGTGGGGCGACCGAGACTAGGGGCGATGAGCAGTTCTTC.

V usage is TRBV7-2 and J usage is TRBJ1-1; unclear D gene. With 5 bases removed from V and 3 bases from J, the gap between germline ends came to 7 bases. The CDR3 totals 12 residues. The germline gives CDR1 SGHTA, CDR2 FQGNSA. The CDR3 nucleotides read TGTGCCAGCAGCAAGGACTACACTGAAGCTTTCTTT. This sequence encodes CASSKDYTEAFF.

This chain connects TRBV6-4 to TRBJ2-4, with D uncertain. The J call may be in error: the DNA end matches TRBJ2-7 better. The CDR3 sequence is 12 residues long. Germline CDR1 reads MRHNA; CDR2 reads SNTAGT. This CDR3 reads CASSPSHGEQYF. The CDR3 DNA follows: TGTGCCAGCAGCCCCTCCCATGGCGAGCAGTACTTC.